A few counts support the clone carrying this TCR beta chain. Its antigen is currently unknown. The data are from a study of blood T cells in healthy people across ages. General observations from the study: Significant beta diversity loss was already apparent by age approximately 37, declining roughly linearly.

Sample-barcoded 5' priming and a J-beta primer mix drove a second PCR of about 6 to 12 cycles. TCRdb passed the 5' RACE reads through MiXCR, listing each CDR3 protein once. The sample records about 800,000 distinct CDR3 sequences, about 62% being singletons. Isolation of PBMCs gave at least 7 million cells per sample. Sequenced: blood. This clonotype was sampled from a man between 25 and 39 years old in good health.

The chain's CDR3 is CASSSDTGVIYEQYF. The CDR3 DNA reads as TGTGCCAGCAGCTCTGATACAGGGGTTATCTACGAGCAGTACTTC. The J gene is TRBJ2-5, the V gene TRBV7-9; 7 bases match TRBD1. The end of the DNA is better explained by TRBJ2-7, so the J call may be wrong. Germline-derived CDR1 and CDR2 are SEHNR and FQNEAQ (reference sequence). The CDR3 consists of 15 residues.